This is a list of T cell receptor beta chains from one sample in a study of human T cells and chemical hapten exposure. TCRdb re-analysed the RACE reads in MiXCR, keeping a single row per CDR3 protein. The sample consists of around 150,000 distinct CDR3 sequences, more than 14% of them appearing once. This sample comprised whole blood, obtained in connection with sensitization to the hapten diphenylcyclopropenone (DPC). These receptors came from a young woman with alopecia areata. Some clones in this sample may be carry-over from other donors' samples. CDR3s include the opening cysteine and the closing phenylalanine or tryptophan. The order of the fields is J gene, D gene, V gene, clone size, CDR3 DNA, CDR3 protein. A D gene is named only where the DNA matches it firmly. Only some rows state a clone size, as once, few, many or a class for expanded clones.

TRBJ2-4	TRBD2	TRBV7-2	many	TGTGCCAGCAATGATGCGGGGGGCTCCAAAAACATTCAGTACTTC	CASNDAGGSKNIQYF
TRBJ2-3	.	TRBV7-2	.	TGTGCCAGCAGCTTAGGGTCAGCCACAGATACGCAGTATTTT	CASSLGSATDTQYF
TRBJ1-1	.	TRBV7-2	few	TGTGCCAGCAGCTTAGGCTGGCAGGGAAGCACTGAAGCTTTCTTT	CASSLGWQGSTEAFF
TRBJ1-4	.	TRBV4-3	.	TGCGCCAGCAGCACAAGGCATGGGGAAAAACTGTTTTTT	CASSTRHGEKLFF
TRBJ1-5	.	TRBV19	few	TGTGCCAGTATTGGAGTGGGTAACAGCAATCAGCCCCAGCATTTT	CASIGVGNSNQPQHF
TRBJ1-1	.	TRBV6-2/TRBV6-3	.	TGTGCCAGCCGACGATCCTTGAACACTGAAGCTTTCTTT	CASRRSLNTEAFF
TRBJ1-2	.	TRBV4-2	.	TGTGCCAGCAGCCAAGAGTTGCAGGGGATTAACTATGGCTACACCTTC	CASSQELQGINYGYTF
TRBJ2-1	TRBD2	TRBV7-3	.	TGTGCCAGCAGCATAAATAGCGGGAGTCAGTTCTTC	CASSINSGSQFF
TRBJ1-6	TRBD1	TRBV27	many	TGTGCCAGCAGGCCGGGACAGGGTAATTCACCCCTCCACTTT	CASRPGQGNSPLHF
TRBJ1-2	.	TRBV29-1	many	TGCAGCGTTGAAACGGACAAATATGGCTACACCTTC	CSVETDKYGYTF
TRBJ1-6	.	TRBV7-9	many	TGTGCCAGCAGCTTAGCGGGGGGTCGGAATAATTCACCCCTCCACTTT	CASSLAGGRNNSPLHF
TRBJ2-1	.	TRBV15	.	TGTGCCACCAGCAGCCAGGGAAATGAGCAGTTCTTC	CATSSQGNEQFF
TRBJ2-5	.	TRBV7-2	.	TGTGCCAGCAGCTCCCCCCGGGGGGCCGGAGAGACCCAGTACTTC	CASSSPRGAGETQYF
TRBJ2-5	TRBD1	TRBV9	few	TGTGCCAGCAGCTCTACCGGGACAGAAGAGACCCAGTACTTC	CASSSTGTEETQYF
TRBJ2-1	.	TRBV20-1	.	TGCAGTGCTCCCGACTGGAGCTCCTACAATGAGCAGTTCTTC	CSAPDWSSYNEQFF
TRBJ2-7	.	TRBV15	few	TGTGCCACCAGCATCGGACACGATAAGGGTTACGAGCAGTACTTC	CATSIGHDKGYEQYF
TRBJ1-6	.	TRBV7-2	.	TGTGCCAGCAGCTTAGGGTTGGGGGGCCCCGGGAATTCACCCCTCCACTTT	CASSLGLGGPGNSPLHF
TRBJ2-1	.	TRBV7-6	many	TGTGCCAGCAGCCGTCGGGGAGGTGGCTACAATGAGCAGTTCTTC	CASSRRGGGYNEQFF
TRBJ1-3	.	TRBV2	few	TGTGCCAGCAGCCAAAAGGGGCCTTACTCTGGAAACACCATATATTTT	CASSQKGPYSGNTIYF
TRBJ2-1	.	TRBV27	.	TGTGCCAGCACGTCGGGGGCGGGTGAGCAGTTCTTC	CASTSGAGEQFF
TRBJ1-1	TRBD1	TRBV29-1	.	TGCAGCGTTTCGCGGGACAGCATGAACACTGAAGCTTTCTTT	CSVSRDSMNTEAFF
TRBJ2-7	.	TRBV28	.	TGTGCCAGCAGTATAGAATCAGGGGTAAACTACGAGCAGTACTTC	CASSIESGVNYEQYF
TRBJ2-5	.	TRBV4-3	few	TGCGCCAGCAGCCAGGGGCGGGACAGATACCAAGAGACCCAGTACTTC	CASSQGRDRYQETQYF
TRBJ2-1	TRBD1	TRBV28	many	TGTGCCAGCAGTTCTAGGGGGCAGAGTAACAATGAGCAGTTCTTC	CASSSRGQSNNEQFF
TRBJ1-1	.	TRBV12-5	few	TGTGCTAGTGGTTTAGCTACAGGGACATTCACTGAAGCTTTCTTT	CASGLATGTFTEAFF
TRBJ2-7	.	TRBV18	many	TGTGCCAGCTCACCCCGGGACCTTTCCTACGAGCAGTACTTC	CASSPRDLSYEQYF
TRBJ2-1	.	TRBV10-2	few	TGCGCCAGCAACAGGAACAATGAGCAGTTCTTC	CASNRNNEQFF
TRBJ2-3	.	TRBV2	many	TGTGCCAGCAGTACGGGGTGGGAAACAGATACGCAGTATTTT	CASSTGWETDTQYF
TRBJ2-7	TRBD2	TRBV7-2	few	TGTGCCAGCAGCTTAGGGACTAGCGTCTACGAGCAGTACTTC	CASSLGTSVYEQYF
TRBJ1-4	.	TRBV12-3/TRBV12-4	many	TGTGCCAGCACCTCGCGGGGAGGACTAGTTGAAAAACTGTTTTTT	CASTSRGGLVEKLFF
TRBJ1-5	TRBD1	TRBV29-1	few	TGCAGCGTCTCCGGGACAGACAGCAATCAGCCCCAGCATTTT	CSVSGTDSNQPQHF
TRBJ1-5	.	TRBV6-1	.	TGTGCCAGCAGTGTGGGGTATTATAGCAATCAGCCCCAGCATTTT	CASSVGYYSNQPQHF
TRBJ1-4	.	TRBV7-8	many	TGTGCCAGCAGCTTAGGTCAGGGCGAATACGAAAAACTGTTTTTT	CASSLGQGEYEKLFF
TRBJ2-1	TRBD2	TRBV7-8	.	TGTGCCAGCAGCACAAAACCCCTAGCGGGAGGGTCACATGAGCAGTTCTTC	CASSTKPLAGGSHEQFF
TRBJ2-3	.	TRBV7-9	few	TGTGCCAGCAGCTTTTCGAACGATCCCCGCACAGATACGCAGTATTTT	CASSFSNDPRTDTQYF
TRBJ2-7	TRBD2	TRBV24-1	many	TGTGCCACCAGTACTAGCGGGAGGGCCTACGAGCAGTACTTC	CATSTSGRAYEQYF
TRBJ2-1	.	TRBV29-1	few	TGCAGCGCGAATCAGGGGACTGAGCAGTTCTTC	CSANQGTEQFF
TRBJ2-5	.	TRBV24-1	.	TGTGCCACCAGTGAATGGATCGGGTGGAGAGAGACCCAGTACTTC	CATSEWIGWRETQYF
TRBJ1-5	.	TRBV28	.	TGTGCCAGCAGTTTGGAGGTTAATCAGCCCCAGCATTTT	CASSLEVNQPQHF
TRBJ1-1	TRBD1	TRBV29-1	.	TGCAGCTCAAAGGGACAGCCGAACACTGAAGCTTTCTTT	CSSKGQPNTEAFF
TRBJ2-1	.	TRBV10-3	.	TGTGCCATCAGTGAGTCGAGGCCGGCCGGGAATGAGCAGTTCTTC	CAISESRPAGNEQFF
TRBJ2-3	.	TRBV7-3	.	TGTGCCAGCAGCCCACGTAATGCAGATACGCAGTATTTT	CASSPRNADTQYF
TRBJ1-3	.	TRBV9	few	TGTGCCAGCAGCTTAAGACCGCTGGAAGGAAACACCATATATTTT	CASSLRPLEGNTIYF
TRBJ2-3	TRBD1	TRBV18	few	TGTGCCAGCTCACCACTAAAGGGGGCAAGCACAGATACGCAGTATTTT	CASSPLKGASTDTQYF
TRBJ2-2	.	TRBV4-1	many	TGCGCCAGCGAGGACGGAAACACCGGGGAGCTGTTTTTT	CASEDGNTGELFF
TRBJ2-1	.	TRBV7-9	few	TGTGCCAGCAGCTTAGGGACCATCGGTGGGAATGAGCAGTTCTTC	CASSLGTIGGNEQFF
TRBJ2-7	.	TRBV5-4	few	TGTGCCAGCAGCTTGGGGGGGCCAGTCTACGAGCAGTACTTC	CASSLGGPVYEQYF
TRBJ2-1	TRBD2	TRBV19	many	TGTGCCAGTAGCCAGCTAGCGGGACAAAATGAGCAGTTCTTC	CASSQLAGQNEQFF
TRBJ1-1	.	TRBV12-3/TRBV12-4	.	TGTGCCAGCACCCGTTTTATAGGGGGTAACCTGAACACTGAAGCTTTCTTT	CASTRFIGGNLNTEAFF
TRBJ2-7	.	TRBV3-1	few	TGTGCCAGCAGCCAAGGTCCAAGGGTAGGAGACGAGCAGTACTTC	CASSQGPRVGDEQYF
TRBJ2-5	.	TRBV28	.	TGTGCCAGCAGTTTTCTAAGACGGGAAGACCCGAATCGAGAGACCCAGTACTTC	CASSFLRREDPNRETQYF
TRBJ2-3	TRBD2	TRBV20-1	few	TGCAGTGCCAGACTAGCGGTCACAGATACGCAGTATTTT	CSARLAVTDTQYF